One and the same sample provided the 30 T cell receptor beta chains below, sequenced in a study of CXCR3-negative and CXCR3-positive naive CD8 T cells. The study made its TRB cDNA libraries by 5' RACE, adding UMI labels. TCRdb re-called the 5' RACE reads and catalogs CDR3 proteins one per entry, DNA excluded. This listing includes over 70,000 distinct CDR3 sequences. Sequencing was performed on naive CXCR3- CD8+ T cells from blood. Subset meaning: CD45RO-CCR7+CD27+CD95- naive CD8+ T cells lacking CXCR3 (TNR3-). Receptors were obtained from a human donor in good health. Some clones in this sample may be carry-over from other donors' samples.

The V gene is TRBV7-7, the J gene TRBJ2-1; no DNA is available, so the TRBD2 call from TCRdb remains unchecked. Germline V gene data show CDR1 as SSHAT and CDR2 as FNYEAQ (reference sequence). This CDR3 region has 16 residues. CDR3 amino acids: CASSSQLAGGDNEQFF.

The chain is built from TRBV7-6 and TRBJ2-3; TCRdb selects TRBD2, and the lack of DNA leaves this call unchecked. There are 17 residues in the CDR3. The germline gives CDR1 SGHVS, CDR2 FNYEAQ. CDR3 amino acids: CASSLYGLAGVTDTQYF.

The chain couples TRBV27 to TRBJ2-3; TCRdb names TRBD2, which stays unverified in the absence of DNA. The germline CDR1 and CDR2 sequences are MNHEY and SMNVEV (reference sequence). This CDR3 has 14 amino acids. The CDR3 loop is CASSQLLDPDTQYF.

V is TRBV27 and J is TRBJ2-5. Per the germline V gene, CDR1 is MNHEY and CDR2 is SMNVEV (reference sequence). The CDR3 sequence is 14 residues long. CDR3 sequence reads: CASSLRHEGETQYF.

The rearrangement joins TRBV7-8 to TRBJ2-2; the D call of TRBD2 rests on TCRdb alone, since no DNA is present to check it. This CDR3 has 16 residues. The germline gives CDR1 SGHVS, CDR2 FQNEAQ. The CDR3 protein is CASSLPRGVGTGELFF.

The CDR3 here is CASSLGQGLETQYF. The V and J genes are TRBV7-2 and TRBJ2-5. CDR1 SGHTA and CDR2 FQGNSA come from the germline V gene. The CDR3 length is 14 residues. Combining the CDR3 with reference TRBV7-2 and TRBJ2-5 gives the whole variable domain GAGVSQSPSNKVTEKGKDVELRCDPISGHTALYWYRQSLGQGLEFLIYFQGNSAPDKSGLPSDRFSAERTGGSVSTLTIQRTQQEDSAVYLCASSLGQGLETQYFGPGTRLLVL.

The V gene is TRBV28, the J gene TRBJ1-5; with no DNA, the TCRdb D assignment of TRBD1 cannot be verified. Germline V gene data show CDR1 as MDHEN and CDR2 as SYDVKM. The length of the CDR3 is 14 residues. CDR3 amino acids: CASSWDRANQPQHF.

This sequence joins TRBV6-6 and TRBJ2-1; no DNA is available, so the TRBD2 call from TCRdb remains unchecked. CDR1 and CDR2 (germline): MNHNY, SVGAGI (reference sequence). The CDR3 is 16 residues long. This CDR3 is CASSYPAGGSDNEQFF.

The genes are TRBV29-1 and TRBJ2-2; TCRdb designates TRBD1, a call that cannot be tested without DNA. The CDR3 contains 13 residues. Germline lookup yields CDR1 SQVTM and CDR2 ANQGSEA. The CDR3: CSVVGGNTGELFF.

The V and J genes are TRBV12-3 or TRBV12-4 and TRBJ2-1; TCRdb indicates TRBD1, and absent DNA this call remains unverified. This CDR3 region has 17 residues. The CDR3 reads CASSLEGGSSSYNEQFF.

The chain couples TRBV20-1 to TRBJ1-2; TCRdb selects TRBD1, and the lack of DNA leaves this call unchecked. Germline V gene data show CDR1 as DFQATT and CDR2 as SNEGSKA (reference sequence). This CDR3 has 15 amino acids. The chain's CDR3 is CSARDAGQGASGYTF.

The gene calls are TRBV7-9 and TRBJ2-5; TCRdb's D gene call, TRBD2, goes unchecked for lack of DNA. The CDR3 extends over 14 amino acids. Germline V gives CDR1 SEHNR, CDR2 FQNEAQ (reference sequence). CDR3 in amino acids: CASSFFAGEETQYF.

This chain joins TRBV4-1 and TRBJ2-1; TCRdb's D gene call, TRBD1, goes unchecked for lack of DNA. Looked up from germline, CDR1 is MGHRA and CDR2 is YSYEKL. CDR3 size: 12 residues. The CDR3 is CASTGGLNEQFF.

The rearrangement uses TRBV7-7 and TRBJ2-6. The CDR3 has 14 amino acids. The germline V gene has CDR1 SSHAT and CDR2 FNYEAQ (reference sequence). CDR3 region: CASSRSSGANVLTF.

This chain uses TRBV4-1 with TRBJ1-5; with no DNA, the TCRdb D assignment of TRBD1 cannot be verified. In germline, CDR1 is MGHRA, CDR2 YSYEKL. This CDR3 is 17 amino acids long. This CDR3 reads CASSQARTGHSNQPQHF.

V gene TRBV7-9 combines with J gene TRBJ1-1; the TCRdb D gene call, TRBD1, has no DNA to confirm it. The CDR3 contains 16 residues. Germline-derived CDR1 and CDR2 are SEHNR and FQNEAQ (reference sequence). This CDR3 is CASSPARQGANTEAFF.

V is TRBV5-6 and J is TRBJ2-1. CDR1 and CDR2 (germline): SGHDT, YYEEEE. This CDR3 contains 12 residues. The CDR3 spells CASSLHHNEQFF.

The chain joins TRBV7-9 to TRBJ2-5; there is no DNA to check the TCRdb D call of TRBD2. The CDR3 spans 18 residues. The germline CDR1 and CDR2 sequences are SEHNR and FQNEAQ (reference sequence). The CDR3 region is CASSPSVGLALRDGTQYF.

The chain has TRBV5-1 and TRBJ2-3; the TRBD2 assignment by TCRdb is unverifiable without DNA. This CDR3 region has 13 residues. The V gene's germline CDR1 is SGHRS and CDR2 YFSETQ. The CDR3 region is CASNREGPDTQYF.

The chain carries TRBV12-3 or TRBV12-4 and TRBJ2-3; TCRdb proposes TRBD2, but this gene call is untestable without DNA. The CDR3 sequence is 14 residues long. The chain's CDR3 is CATFPGLTTDTQYF.

J is TRBJ2-7 and V is TRBV27; with no DNA, the TCRdb D assignment of TRBD1 cannot be verified. The CDR3 has 18 residues. CDR1 is MNHEY, CDR2 SMNVEV, per germline (reference sequence). CDR3: CASSRNGTGELASYEQYF.

The chain joins TRBV6-2 or TRBV6-3 to TRBJ2-1; the TCRdb call, TRBD1, lacks DNA for checking. From germline, CDR1 is MNHEY and CDR2 SVGEGT. There are 16 residues in the CDR3. This chain's CDR3 is CASSPRGWGSYNEQFF.

The CDR3 region is CASSPGTVWEQYF. This chain connects TRBV7-9 to TRBJ2-7; TCRdb designates TRBD1, a call that cannot be tested without DNA. This CDR3 spans 13 amino acids. Germline CDR1 reads SEHNR; CDR2 reads FQNEAQ (reference sequence).

This rearrangement joins TRBV12-3 or TRBV12-4 to TRBJ2-3. The CDR3 sequence is 14 residues long. CDR3 region: CASSFLGATDTQYF.

This sequence joins TRBV7-2 and TRBJ2-2; there is no DNA to check the TCRdb D call of TRBD2. Per the germline V gene, CDR1 is SGHTA and CDR2 is FQGNSA. This CDR3 is 17 amino acids long. CDR3 in amino acids: CASSLGTSGVHTGELFF.

The V and J genes are TRBV25-1 and TRBJ2-5. Per germline, CDR1 MGHDK and CDR2 SYGVNS. The CDR3 is made up of 11 amino acids. The CDR3 loop reads CASRIQETQYF.

The chain combines TRBV7-2 with TRBJ1-2; TCRdb picks TRBD1, but there is no DNA to check that call. Germline V gene lookup returns CDR1 SGHTA and CDR2 FQGNSA. The CDR3 extends over 18 amino acids. The chain's CDR3 is CASSQWLRDRVSVGGYTF. Full variable domain (outside the CDR3, taken from reference TRBV7-2 and TRBJ1-2): GAGVSQSPSNKVTEKGKDVELRCDPISGHTALYWYRQSLGQGLEFLIYFQGNSAPDKSGLPSDRFSAERTGGSVSTLTIQRTQQEDSAVYLCASSQWLRDRVSVGGYTFGSGTRLTVV.

The chain has TRBV29-1 and TRBJ1-1; checking the TCRdb D call of TRBD1 is not possible without DNA. The germline V gene has CDR1 SQVTM and CDR2 ANQGSEA. The CDR3 is 11 amino acids. The CDR3 sequence is CSVLQGAEAFF. The variable domain in full, with the rest retrieved from reference TRBV29-1 and TRBJ1-1, is SAVISQKPSRDICQRGTSLTIQCQVDSQVTMMFWYRQQPGQSLTLIATANQGSEATYESGFVIDKFPISRPNLTFSTLTVSNMSPEDSSIYLCSVLQGAEAFFGQGTRLTVV.

The rearrangement joins TRBV27 to TRBJ2-3; TCRdb outputs TRBD1, but without DNA this stays unchecked. The length of the CDR3 is 14 residues. CDR1 and CDR2 from the germline V gene are MNHEY and SMNVEV (reference sequence). The CDR3 reads CASSLYTGTDTQYF.

V usage is TRBV15 and J usage is TRBJ2-7; as DNA is missing, the TRBD1 call by TCRdb cannot be tested. The CDR3 is 16 residues long. Looked up from germline, CDR1 is LNHNV and CDR2 is YYDKDF (reference sequence). The CDR3 spells CATAEGPGQGAIEQYF.